The sample holds many counts of the clone carrying this T cell receptor (beta chain). Antigen: not known. TCRdb recomputed calls from the 5' RACE reads with MiXCR, one row per CDR3 protein. The data contain about 50,000 distinct CDR3 sequences, approximately 17% of them singletons. The length of the CDR3 is 14 residues. Trimming took off 0 bases at V and 6 bases at J, with 9 bases between the two ends. In germline, CDR1 is SGHRS, CDR2 YFSETQ. Naive CD4+ cells had CD25+ Tregs removed. Study observations and caveats: The larger cohort examined one V-J beta rearrangement, not whole repertoires.

This rearrangement joins TRBV5-1 to TRBJ2-2; no reliable D call. The sequence was obtained from a female donor with breast cancer. Sequencing was carried out using naive CD4+ T cells sorted from blood. The subset was: naive CD4+ T cells, CD4+CD45RA+CD25-. The CDR3 nucleotides are TGCGCCAGCAGCTTGGCTGGAGCTCCCGGGGAGCTGTTTTTT. Translation: CASSLAGAPGELFF.